The source of this T cell receptor (beta chain) is a study of T-cell memory formation after mild COVID-19. Study-level results: Pre-infection memory showed some responding clones, and this suggested that cross-reactive memory joined. Day 15 to 85 contracting clones showed balanced CD4/CD8; later expanders leaned CD4+.

TCRdb ran MiXCR on the 5' RACE reads and lists one entry per CDR3 protein. The table has hundreds of thousands of distinct CDR3 sequences, over 15% seen once. This clonotype is medium-sized. The antigen remains unidentified. Trimming removed 5 bases at V and 5 bases at J, with 16 bases between. From germline, CDR1 is LGHNA and CDR2 YNFKEQ. CDR3 length: 15 amino acids. This receptor was identified in an adult woman who had mild COVID-19 (a few samples of this study predate the infection). Cell type and time point are not known. This rearrangement joins TRBV4-2 to TRBJ2-1; D is possibly TRBD1 or TRBD2 (5 bases each). The sample comprised PBMCs or a T cell subset sorted from them (not recorded which). The CDR3 sequence: CASSNRDQRDNEQFF. The CDR3 DNA reads TGTGCCAGCAGCAACCGGGACCAGAGGGACAATGAGCAGTTCTTC.